The 25 T cell receptor beta chains in this list originate from one sample, sequenced in a study of CD8+ T cells in alopecia areata. Extracted RNA was reverse transcribed, and the resulting cDNA served as sequencing template. Only in-frame clones appear in the TCRdb table, and some are missing; sequencing was by immunoSEQ multiplex PCR. The sample contains about 150,000 clones, 50% to 60% of which appear only once. Sequenced material: CD4+ T cells sorted from blood. These receptor sequences come from a human donor in good health.

This clone has just a few counts. The chain links TRBV4-2 to TRBJ2-4, with D unresolved. V was pared by 6 bases and J by 5 bases, with 17 bases between. Germline loops: CDR1 LGHNA, CDR2 YNFKEQ. The CDR3 has 15 amino acids. CDR3 loop: CASRKSPGSQNIQYF. CDR3 coding DNA: TGTGCCAGCAGAAAGTCTCCCGGGTCCCAAAACATTCAGTACTTC.

The chain employs TRBV30 and TRBJ2-5; TRBD1 might be the D (6 bases). The CDR3 length is 15 residues. V gave up 0 bases and J gave up 1 base, with 12 bases separating them. Germline assignment: CDR1 GTSNPN and CDR2 SVGIG (reference sequence). The CDR3 nucleotides are TGTGCCTGGAGTGTTTCAGGACAGCTCCAAGAGACCCAGTACTTC. Protein: CAWSVSGQLQETQYF.

This rearrangement joins TRBV4-2 to TRBJ1-2; TRBD1 matches at 8 bases. The V segment lost 4 bases and the J segment 7 bases; nucleotides outside the gene matches: 11. CDR3 length: 15 amino acids. Per germline, CDR1 LGHNA and CDR2 YNFKEQ. The CDR3 is CASSLAGDRSFGYTF. Here the CDR3 DNA reads TGTGCCAGCAGCCTTGCCGGGGACAGGTCTTTTGGCTACACCTTC.

The sample holds a few counts of this clone. J is TRBJ2-5 and V is TRBV5-1, with a tentative D call TRBD2 (7 bases). The germline V and J ends were trimmed by 7 bases and 4 bases, with 20 bases remaining between them. Per germline, CDR1 SGHRS and CDR2 YFSETQ. The CDR3 consists of 15 residues. This CDR3 reads CASHLNAGAGETQYF. CDR3 sequence (DNA): TGCGCCAGCCACTTGAATGCGGGGGCGGGAGAGACCCAGTACTTC.

The rearrangement links TRBV29-1 to TRBJ2-7, with 8 bases fitting TRBD2. Trimming removed 4 bases from V and 2 bases from J; junction bases left unmatched: 4. The CDR3 sequence is 13 residues long. The germline gives CDR1 SQVTM, CDR2 ANQGSEA. CDR3 amino acids: CSVVGLAAYEQYF. CDR3 nucleotide sequence: TGCAGCGTTGTTGGACTAGCAGCCTACGAGCAGTACTTC.

This sequence joins TRBV2 and TRBJ2-7, with D perhaps matching TRBD1 or TRBD2 (6 bases each). CDR1 is SNHLY and CDR2 is FYNNEI in the germline V gene. The length of the CDR3 is 15 residues. V gave up 7 bases and J gave up 6 bases, with 22 bases separating them. The CDR3, as DNA: TGTGCCAGCAACGGCGGAGGAGGGGGTCACTCCGAGCAGTACTTC. Translating gives CASNGGGGGHSEQYF.

This clone was detected only a few times. The V and J genes are TRBV29-1 and TRBJ2-5; tentatively, D is TRBD1 or TRBD2 (5 bases each). The CDR3 extends over 11 amino acids. The V end was cut by 2 bases, the J end by 7 bases, with 8 bases between. The germline V gene encodes CDR1 SQVTM and CDR2 ANQGSEA. The CDR3 sequence is CSVELGVTQYF. The CDR3 DNA follows: TGCAGCGTTGAACTGGGGGTGACCCAGTACTTC.

This clone was counted at least ten times. Other DNA sequences within the sample encode an identical CDR3. The chain employs TRBV18 and TRBJ1-2; possible D gene TRBD1, 5 bases. The V gene lost 2 bases and the J gene lost 8 bases, with 15 bases spanning the gap. The CDR3 is 14 amino acids. The germline V gene encodes CDR1 KGHSH and CDR2 LQKENI. The CDR3 spells CASSPSDSPGGYTF. In nucleotides, the CDR3 is TGTGCCAGCTCACCATCTGACAGCCCGGGCGGCTACACCTTC.

V usage is TRBV9 and J usage is TRBJ1-1, with TRBD1 matching 7 bases. The CDR3 totals 14 residues. The germline gives CDR1 SGDLS, CDR2 YYNGEE. After removal of 4 bases from V and 0 bases from J, the junction contained 3 bases not matched to a gene. DNA of the CDR3: TGTGCCAGCAGCCCGGGACAGATGAACACTGAAGCTTTCTTT. The encoded protein is CASSPGQMNTEAFF.

The chain is built from TRBV5-1 and TRBJ1-5, with 11 nucleotides matching TRBD1. This CDR3 is 18 amino acids long. J gave up 10 bases and V 1 base, and 16 bases lay outside the gene matches. CDR1 is SGHRS and CDR2 is YFSETQ in the germline V gene. The CDR3 bases are TGCGCCAGCAGCTTGTTTTCTACGGGACAGGGGGTGCCCGCACCCCAGCATTTT. It is translated as CASSLFSTGQGVPAPQHF.

The chain recombines TRBV5-4 with TRBJ2-1, with 11 bases matching TRBD2. With V trimmed by 9 bases and J by 7 bases, 9 bases remained unmatched. This CDR3 region has 14 residues. The germline V gene encodes CDR1 SGHNT and CDR2 YYREEE (reference sequence). The CDR3 protein is CATELAGVRNEQFF. The CDR3 region has the DNA TGTGCCACAGAACTAGCGGGAGTAAGGAATGAGCAGTTCTTC.

The rearrangement joins TRBV29-1 to TRBJ2-5; D is ambiguous. This CDR3 is built from 14 residues. Germline V gene sequence: CDR1 SQVTM, CDR2 ANQGSEA. Trimming cost V 5 bases and J 2 bases, with 15 bases left between them. CDR3 protein: CSVMWVDQQETQYF. CDR3 DNA sequence: TGCAGCGTTATGTGGGTGGACCAACAAGAGACCCAGTACTTC.

V is TRBV11-1 and J is TRBJ2-5, with 7 positions matching TRBD1. The V gene end was trimmed by 5 bases and the J gene end by 4 bases; junction bases not matched to a gene: 4. This CDR3 is built from 13 residues. From germline, CDR1 is SGHAT and CDR2 FQDESV (reference sequence). CDR3 bases: TGTGCCAGCAGCCGAGGACAGGCAGAGACCCAGTACTTC. Encoded protein: CASSRGQAETQYF.

The table lists this clone with a few counts. This chain joins TRBV4-2 and TRBJ1-2; TRBD1 is a possible D gene (5 bases). V was trimmed by 0 bases and J by 4 bases, leaving 9 bases between them. The CDR3 runs 14 residues. Per germline, CDR1 LGHNA and CDR2 YNFKEQ. In DNA form, the CDR3 reads TGTGCCAGCAGCCAAGACCAGGGTGTCTATGGCTACACCTTC. Translating gives CASSQDQGVYGYTF.

Concerning this clone: Other nucleotide sequences in the sample specify the same CDR3. The chain carries TRBV29-1 and TRBJ2-1, with unresolved D. The ends were cut back, 4 bases at V and 6 bases at J, with 4 bases in the middle. Germline V CDR1 and CDR2: SQVTM, ANQGSEA. The CDR3 is made up of 10 amino acids. The CDR3 spells CSVGVNEQFF. CDR3 bases: TGCAGCGTTGGGGTCAATGAGCAGTTCTTC.

This clone was seen only a few times. The chain carries TRBV28 and TRBJ2-5; a weak D match, TRBD2 (5 bases). Germline lookup yields CDR1 MDHEN and CDR2 SYDVKM. V lost 5 bases, J lost 2 bases, and 6 bases lay in between. The CDR3 has 12 residues. CDR3 region: CASSPGQETQYF. DNA of the CDR3: TGTGCCAGCAGTCCGGGGCAAGAGACCCAGTACTTC.

J is TRBJ2-7 and V is TRBV6-6; D gene ambiguous. Trimming took off 5 bases at V and 3 bases at J, with 8 bases between the two ends. The germline gives CDR1 MNHNY, CDR2 SVGAGI (reference sequence). The CDR3 sequence is 12 residues long. CDR3 DNA sequence: TGTGCCAGCAGTACGGCCCGCTACGAGCAGTACTTC. Translated: CASSTARYEQYF.

V gene TRBV15 combines with J gene TRBJ1-5; no reliable D call. Germline V CDR1 and CDR2: LNHNV, YYDKDF (reference sequence). The CDR3 has 12 amino acids. Trimming removed 0 bases at V and 11 bases at J, with 8 bases between. Written as DNA, the CDR3 is TGTGCCACCAGCAGAGATTACGAGACCCAGCATTTT. The encoded protein is CATSRDYETQHF.

V and J are TRBV27 and TRBJ2-3; 14 bases are a match to TRBD2. V trimming: 5 bases; J trimming: 5 bases; junction bases outside the gene matches: 6. The germline CDR1 and CDR2 sequences are MNHEY and SMNVEV (reference sequence). CDR3 length: 16 residues. This CDR3 reads CASSPGTSGRQDTQYF. Here the CDR3 DNA reads TGTGCCAGCAGTCCCGGGACTAGCGGGAGACAAGATACGCAGTATTTT.

This rearrangement joins TRBV6-1 to TRBJ2-7; D might be TRBD2 (5 bases). The V end lost 1 base, the J end lost 2 bases, and 24 bases lay between the germline ends. The CDR3 runs 19 residues. Germline V gene lookup returns CDR1 MNHNS and CDR2 SASEGT. For the CDR3, the DNA is TGTGCCAGCAGTGAAGGTCGGGGAGCACTACCAAAATCCCCCTACGAGCAGTACTTC. Its translation is CASSEGRGALPKSPYEQYF.

This clone showed up just a few times. The chain carries TRBV30 and TRBJ1-2; D is uncertain. The CDR3 consists of 13 residues. Trimming removed 0 bases at V and 7 bases at J, with 12 bases between. Germline loops: CDR1 GTSNPN, CDR2 SVGIG (reference sequence). The CDR3 sequence: CAWSVAGQGGYTF. CDR3 nucleotides: TGTGCCTGGAGTGTAGCGGGTCAAGGTGGCTACACCTTC. The whole variable domain, filled in from reference TRBV30 and TRBJ1-2, reads SQTIHQWPATLVQPVGSPLSLECTVEGTSNPNLYWYRQAAGRGLQLLFYSVGIGQISSEVPQNLSASRPQDRQFILSSKKLLLSDSGFYLCAWSVAGQGGYTFGSGTRLTVV.

This clone was seen only a few times. The chain carries TRBV5-1 and TRBJ2-1, with D unclear. The CDR3 has 16 residues. Germline lookup yields CDR1 SGHRS and CDR2 YFSETQ. Trimming removed 3 bases at V and 1 base at J, with 14 bases between. In nucleotides, the CDR3 is TGCGCCAGCAGCTCGCAAAACTTAGGGTCCTACAATGAGCAGTTCTTC. As protein: CASSSQNLGSYNEQFF.

This clone came up a few times. The chain employs TRBV23-1 and TRBJ1-3; D unclear. TRBV23-1 is classed as an ORF, of uncertain function. Between the trimmed V and J ends, which lost 7 bases and 0 bases, there was a span of 7 bases. The CDR3 sequence is 13 residues long. The CDR3 protein is CASIQFSGNTIYF. The CDR3 DNA sequence: TGCGCCAGCATCCAGTTCTCTGGAAACACCATATATTTT.

The chain carries TRBV15 and TRBJ1-5; TRBD1 is a possible D gene (6 bases). This CDR3 spans 13 amino acids. CDR1 is LNHNV and CDR2 is YYDKDF in the germline V gene (reference sequence). With 6 bases removed from V and 2 bases from J, the gap between germline ends came to 8 bases. CDR3 DNA: TGTGCCACCAGTCGACAGGGCAATCAGCCCCAGCATTTT. Translation: CATSRQGNQPQHF.

This rearrangement joins TRBV5-1 to TRBJ2-5; TRBD2 aligns across 9 bases. This CDR3 is 12 amino acids long. In germline, CDR1 is SGHRS, CDR2 YFSETQ. J gave up 4 bases and V 5 bases, and 0 bases lay outside the gene matches. The CDR3 sequence: CASRLAGETQYF. CDR3 bases: TGCGCCAGCAGACTAGCGGGAGAGACCCAGTACTTC.